The clone carrying this TCR beta chain has only a few counts. Preparing the TCRbeta library involved the use of unique molecular identifiers. TCRdb redid the calling of the PCR reads with MiXCR, one entry per CDR3 protein. The sample contains around 360,000 distinct CDR3 sequences, 10% to 13% of which appear only once. The data were taken from a study of T-cell reconstitution after alpha-beta-depleted transplantation in children. The source material was PBMCs from the stem cell graft donor, sampled from the stem cell graft. This receptor was obtained from a human donor who donated a stem cell graft to a child with acute lymphoblastic leukemia.

CDR3 DNA sequence: TGTGCCAGCAGCCAAGACGTCGGACAAACCTACGAGCAGTACTTC. Its translation: CASSQDVGQTYEQYF. V gene TRBV4-2 combines with J gene TRBJ2-7, with D perhaps TRBD1 (5 bases). This CDR3 is built from 15 residues. V lost 0 bases and J 2 bases, leaving 11 bases between the germline ends. Germline CDR1 LGHNA, CDR2 YNFKEQ.